The 14 T cell receptor beta chains given below trace back to one sample, sequenced in a study of T-cell memory formation after mild COVID-19. TCRdb ran MiXCR on the 5' RACE reads and lists one entry per CDR3 protein. The profile shows some 320,000 distinct CDR3 sequences, roughly 15% of them singletons. The sequencing input was PBMCs or a T cell subset sorted from them (not recorded which). The origin of the receptors is a young man who had mild COVID-19 (a few samples of this study predate the infection). Cell type and time point are not known.

The chain uses TRBV12-3 or TRBV12-4 and TRBJ2-7; TRBD1 is a possible D gene (6 bases). The CDR3 contains 11 residues. V lost 10 bases to trimming and J lost 5 bases, with 12 bases between them. In nucleotides, the CDR3 is TGTGCCACCCCGTGGGACAACGAGCAGTACGTC. It specifies CATPWDNEQYV.

V is TRBV6-5 and J is TRBJ1-1; D gene uncertain. The CDR3 runs 13 residues. Germline values: CDR1 MNHEY, CDR2 SVGAGI. Trimming shortened V by 6 bases and J by 3 bases, and 11 bases separated the two germline ends. DNA of the CDR3: TGTGCCAGCAGATCGGGTTCGGACACTGAAGCTTTCTTT. It is translated as CASRSGSDTEAFF.

This sequence joins TRBV6-4 and TRBJ2-1; TRBD2 might be the D (5 bases). V was cut by 4 bases and J by 7 bases, with 11 bases left in between. CDR3 length equals 13 residues. The V gene's germline CDR1 is MRHNA and CDR2 SNTAGT. CDR3: CASSVGVLNEQFF. CDR3 sequence (DNA): TGTGCCAGCAGTGTGGGAGTCTTGAATGAGCAGTTCTTC.

This clonotype was seen only a few times. J is TRBJ2-5 and V is TRBV6-6; 10 bases fit TRBD1. The J segment lost 2 bases and the V segment lost 5 bases, leaving 5 bases of the junction unmatched. CDR1 is MNHNY, CDR2 SVGAGI, per germline (reference sequence). The CDR3 spans 15 residues. The CDR3 reads CASSRRDRGQETQYF. The CDR3 region has the DNA TGTGCCAGCAGTCGCCGGGACAGGGGTCAAGAGACCCAGTACTTC.

The chain carries TRBV27 and TRBJ1-3; no definite D call. Germline CDR1 is MNHEY and CDR2 is SMNVEV (reference sequence). V was pared by 5 bases and J by 8 bases, with 13 bases between. The CDR3 extends over 13 amino acids. CDR3 in amino acids: CASSPGLRDTIYF. As DNA, the CDR3 is TGTGCCAGCAGTCCCGGGTTGCGAGACACCATATATTTT.

This clonotype has a handful of counts. The rearrangement uses TRBV6-2 or TRBV6-3 and TRBJ1-5, with unresolved D. V was pared by 2 bases and J by 0 bases, with 5 bases between. There are 14 residues in the CDR3. CDR1 is MNHEY and CDR2 is SVGEGT in the germline V gene. This chain's CDR3 is CASSYVGSNQPQHF. The DNA of the CDR3 is TGTGCCAGCAGTTACGTGGGTAGCAATCAGCCCCAGCATTTT.

There are a few counts of this clonotype. The rearrangement uses TRBV20-1 and TRBJ1-4, with 9 bases matching TRBD1. The CDR3 contains 15 residues. CDR1 DFQATT and CDR2 SNEGSKA come from the germline V gene (reference sequence). V shed 6 bases, J shed 0 bases, and the junction held 5 bases outside the gene matches. The CDR3 nucleotides read TGCAGTGCCCTGGACAGGGGATCAACTAATGAAAAACTGTTTTTT. Protein product: CSALDRGSTNEKLFF.

The rearrangement uses TRBV5-4 and TRBJ2-1; 7 bases line up with TRBD2. This CDR3 region has 15 residues. CDR1 is SGHNT, CDR2 YYREEE, per germline (reference sequence). With 4 bases clipped from V and 0 bases from J, the junction kept 4 bases outside the gene matches. The CDR3 DNA sequence: TGTGCCAGCAGCAAAAGCGGGGACTCCTACAATGAGCAGTTCTTC. This sequence encodes CASSKSGDSYNEQFF. The full variable domain, with the rest looked up from reference TRBV5-4 and TRBJ2-1, is ETGVTQSPTHLIKTRGQQVTLRCSSQSGHNTVSWYQQALGQGPQFIFQYYREEENGRGNFPPRFSGLQFPNYSSELNVNALELDDSALYLCASSKSGDSYNEQFFGPGTRLTVL.

This chain links TRBV7-2 with TRBJ1-4, with D uncertain. Germline CDR1 is SGHTA and CDR2 is FQGNSA. The CDR3 spans 18 residues. Between the trimmed V and J ends, which lost 5 bases and 2 bases, there was a span of 21 bases. The CDR3 DNA follows: TGTGCCAGCAGCCCTAACCGTGGCTCCTGGTCCACTAATGAAAAACTGTTTTTT. Amino acids: CASSPNRGSWSTNEKLFF.

CDR3 sequence reads: CASSQVLGKADTQYF. The CDR3 nucleotides read TGCGCCAGCAGCCAAGTGTTGGGGAAGGCAGATACGCAGTATTTT. The rearrangement joins TRBV4-1 to TRBJ2-3; no clear D gene. This CDR3 is built from 15 residues. V was clipped by 1 base and J by 4 bases, with 12 bases between them. From germline, CDR1 is MGHRA and CDR2 YSYEKL.

At least ten counts were recorded for this clonotype. This sequence joins TRBV5-1 and TRBJ2-1, with 10 bases lining up with TRBD1. CDR1 is SGHRS and CDR2 is YFSETQ in the germline V gene. V was pared by 4 bases and J by 4 bases, with 5 bases of the junction left unmatched. The CDR3 length is 15 residues. This CDR3 reads CASSRGQGLYNEQFF. The CDR3 DNA follows: TGCGCCAGCAGCAGGGGACAGGGGCTTTACAATGAGCAGTTCTTC.

This clonotype was picked up many times. The gene calls are TRBV5-1 and TRBJ1-1; no reliable D call. Germline CDR1 reads SGHRS; CDR2 reads YFSETQ. The V and J ends lost 0 bases and 0 bases respectively, with 6 bases between them. There are 14 residues in the CDR3. The CDR3 nucleotides read TGCGCCAGCAGCTTGGACACCATGAACACTGAAGCTTTCTTT. This sequence encodes CASSLDTMNTEAFF.

V gene TRBV14 combines with J gene TRBJ2-3; no definite D call. CDR3 length: 15 residues. The germline V and J ends were trimmed by 4 bases and 6 bases, with 17 bases remaining between them. Germline V gene lookup returns CDR1 SGHDN and CDR2 FVKESK. The CDR3 reads CASSPVGERRDTQYF. The CDR3 nucleotides read TGTGCCAGCAGCCCCGTGGGCGAGCGCCGGGATACGCAGTATTTT.

V and J are TRBV5-1 and TRBJ2-7; D may correspond to TRBD1 or TRBD2 (5 bases each). Germline V gene sequence: CDR1 SGHRS, CDR2 YFSETQ. The V and J ends lost 4 bases and 2 bases respectively, with 16 bases between them. The CDR3 sequence is 15 residues long. The CDR3 region has the DNA TGCGCCAGCAGCCCAGGGAGTGGAAGCGCCTACGAGCAGTACGTC. Translation: CASSPGSGSAYEQYV.